Below, 22 T cell receptor beta chains from the same sample are listed, as sequenced in a study of blood T cell repertoires in COVID-19. The method was immunoSEQ multiplex PCR; TCRdb's version includes in-frame clones alone and lacks a portion of them. Found here are fewer than 350,000 clones, roughly 90% of them singletons; the top ten hold 9.9%. Material for sequencing was peripheral blood. The source of these receptors is a man aged 25-45 years with COVID-19, enrolled during active disease.

The rearrangement joins TRBV5-1 to TRBJ2-2; TRBD2 might be the D (5 bases). Germline CDR1 SGHRS, CDR2 YFSETQ. Trimming took 6 bases from V and 5 from J, leaving 14 bases between them. The CDR3 extends over 14 amino acids. For the CDR3, the DNA is TGCGCCAGCAACCCAGATGCGGGTACCGGGGAGCTGTTTTTT. The encoded protein is CASNPDAGTGELFF.

The chain carries TRBV7-7 and TRBJ2-1; TRBD1 matches 8 bases. J was trimmed by 10 bases and V by 1 base; bases with no gene match: 6. Germline V gene sequence: CDR1 SSHAT, CDR2 FNYEAQ (reference sequence). The CDR3 extends over 14 amino acids. The CDR3 DNA reads TGTGCCAGCAGCTTAGGTTCAGGGGGCGAGGAGCAGTTCTTC. Its protein is CASSLGSGGEEQFF.

This clone occurred a few times. The V gene is TRBV28, the J gene TRBJ2-2, with 8 bases that match TRBD1. Per germline, CDR1 MDHEN and CDR2 SYDVKM. Unmatched junction bases numbered 13, after V lost 3 bases and J lost 1 base. The length of the CDR3 is 19 residues. The CDR3: CASSFPLRIGTGNTGELFF. The CDR3 DNA is TGTGCCAGCAGTTTTCCCCTCCGCATCGGGACAGGGAACACCGGGGAGCTGTTTTTT.

The gene calls are TRBV4-1 and TRBJ2-3, with 9 nucleotides matching TRBD2. In germline, CDR1 is MGHRA, CDR2 YSYEKL. J was trimmed by 0 bases and V by 4 bases; bases with no gene match: 14. The CDR3 is 19 residues long. Here the CDR3 DNA reads TGCGCCAGCAGCCGCCTGGGGACTAGCCGGGTTATTAGCACAGATACGCAGTATTTT. This gives the protein CASSRLGTSRVISTDTQYF.

The chain has TRBV6-5 and TRBJ1-4; TRBD1 aligns across 9 bases. Germline values: CDR1 MNHEY, CDR2 SVGAGI. The ends lost 4 bases at V and 2 bases at J; junction bases unmatched: 2. The CDR3 has 15 amino acids. CDR3 bases: TGTGCCAGCAGTTCGACAGGGGGGACTAATGAAAAACTGTTTTTT. This sequence encodes CASSSTGGTNEKLFF.

The rearrangement uses TRBV7-9 and TRBJ2-3, with TRBD2 identical over 12 bases. V trimming: 1 base; J trimming: 9 bases; junction bases outside the gene matches: 11. Germline V gene data show CDR1 as SEHNR and CDR2 as FQNEAQ (reference sequence). This CDR3 is built from 17 residues. In nucleotides, the CDR3 is TGTGCCAGCAGCTTAGTAGTATCTAGCGGGGGGGACCAAACGCAGTATTTT. It specifies CASSLVVSSGGDQTQYF.

The gene calls are TRBV5-1 and TRBJ2-7; D is perhaps TRBD1 (5 bases). The CDR3 has 13 amino acids. Germline V lookup: CDR1 SGHRS, CDR2 YFSETQ. Trimming left V 4 bases short and J 0 bases short, with 8 bases between. The CDR3 loop reads CASSQGASYEQYF. CDR3 DNA sequence: TGCGCCAGCAGCCAAGGGGCCTCCTACGAGCAGTACTTC. The entire variable domain, with the rest obtained from reference TRBV5-1 and TRBJ2-7, is as follows: KAGVTQTPRYLIKTRGQQVTLSCSPISGHRSVSWYQQTPGQGLQFLFEYFSETQRNKGNFPGRFSGRQFSNSRSEMNVSTLELGDSALYLCASSQGASYEQYFGPGTRLTVT.

The V call is TRBV2, the J call TRBJ1-2; D not resolved. The germline gives CDR1 SNHLY, CDR2 FYNNEI. Trimming cost V 4 bases and J 8 bases, with 8 bases left between them. The CDR3 has 11 amino acids. CDR3 residues: CASSVVVGYTF. The CDR3 coding sequence is TGTGCCAGCAGTGTCGTAGTAGGCTACACCTTC.

This clone came up once. The chain recombines TRBV9 with TRBJ1-6; D gene unclear. The germline V gene has CDR1 SGDLS and CDR2 YYNGEE. Trimming took 0 bases from V and 0 from J, leaving 10 bases between them. The CDR3 is made up of 17 amino acids. The CDR3 is CASSVGAPSSYNSPLHF. The CDR3 region has the DNA TGTGCCAGCAGCGTAGGGGCACCGAGCTCCTATAATTCACCCCTCCACTTT.

The chain couples TRBV4-1 to TRBJ2-3; TRBD2 aligns across 14 bases. The CDR3 is made up of 17 amino acids. Losses at the gene ends were 4 bases for V and 0 bases for J; bases not matched to a gene: 3. The germline CDR1 and CDR2 sequences are MGHRA and YSYEKL. In nucleotides, the CDR3 is TGCGCCAGCAGCCTACGACTAGCGGGAGGGAGCACAGATACGCAGTATTTT. Translation: CASSLRLAGGSTDTQYF.

V and J are TRBV7-2 and TRBJ1-1; 7 bases align to TRBD1. After removal of 5 bases from V and 6 bases from J, the junction contained 9 bases not matched to a gene. Germline V gene lookup returns CDR1 SGHTA and CDR2 FQGNSA. CDR3 length equals 14 residues. This chain's CDR3 is CASSKGGLKSEAFF. Here the CDR3 DNA reads TGTGCCAGCAGCAAAGGGGGCTTAAAGTCTGAAGCTTTCTTT.

V and J are TRBV3-1 (or the pseudogene TRBV3-2) and TRBJ2-2, with 13 positions matching TRBD2. The length of the CDR3 is 16 residues. Losses at the gene ends were 4 bases for V and 7 bases for J; bases not matched to a gene: 6. Germline lookup yields CDR1 LGHDT and CDR2 YNNKEL (reference sequence). DNA of the CDR3: TGTGCCAGCAGCCCACGGACTAGCGGGGGCCTCGGGGAGCTGTTTTTT. Residues: CASSPRTSGGLGELFF.

The V call is TRBV11-1, the J call TRBJ2-7; 9 bases map to TRBD1. J gave up 6 bases and V 8 bases, and 11 bases lay outside the gene matches. Germline lookup yields CDR1 SGHAT and CDR2 FQDESV (reference sequence). The CDR3 sequence is 14 residues long. The CDR3 here is CASGSWTGEGEQYF. The CDR3 DNA reads TGTGCCAGCGGGTCGTGGACAGGGGAAGGCGAGCAGTACTTC. Filled out from reference TRBV11-1 and TRBJ2-7, the complete variable domain reads EAEVAQSPRYKITEKSQAVAFWCDPISGHATLYWYRQILGQGPELLVQFQDESVVDDSQLPKDRFSAERLKGVDSTLKIQPAELGDSAMYLCASGSWTGEGEQYFGPGTRLTVT.

V is TRBV20-1 and J is TRBJ2-5; unclear D gene. The CDR3 runs 15 residues. Looked up from germline, CDR1 is DFQATT and CDR2 is SNEGSKA (reference sequence). The V and J ends lost 3 bases and 5 bases respectively, with 19 bases between them. The CDR3 here is CSASTLEPATETQYF. The CDR3 DNA sequence: TGCAGTGCTAGTACCCTAGAACCAGCCACGGAGACCCAGTACTTC.

This rearrangement joins TRBV19 to TRBJ1-3; 7 bases map to TRBD1. CDR1 and CDR2 from the germline V gene are LNHDA and SQIVND (reference sequence). The trim removed 5 bases at V and 2 bases at J, leaving 3 bases unmatched. The CDR3 spans 14 residues. The CDR3 sequence is CASSFTGAGNTIYF. CDR3 sequence (DNA): TGTGCCAGTAGTTTTACAGGGGCTGGAAACACCATATATTTT.

V and J are TRBV2 and TRBJ1-2, with TRBD1 identical over 7 bases. Germline V gene data show CDR1 as SNHLY and CDR2 as FYNNEI. CDR3 length equals 18 residues. J gave up 2 bases and V 4 bases, and 16 bases lay outside the gene matches. The CDR3 nucleotides are TGTGCCAGCAGTGTGGGCAGAGACCCGGGACAGACCAACTATGGCTACACCTTC. It translates to CASSVGRDPGQTNYGYTF.

This chain links TRBV6-5 with TRBJ2-2; D might be TRBD1 (6 bases). Germline CDR1 reads MNHEY; CDR2 reads SVGAGI. The V gene lost 8 bases and the J gene lost 5 bases, with 12 bases spanning the gap. The CDR3 has 13 residues. The DNA for the CDR3 is TGTGCCAGCGAGGACACAGGGACCGGGGAGCTGTTTTTT. As protein: CASEDTGTGELFF.

The V gene is TRBV6-5, the J gene TRBJ1-5; possible D gene TRBD1, 6 bases. Germline assignment: CDR1 MNHEY and CDR2 SVGAGI. Trimming removed 7 bases at V and 0 bases at J, with 10 bases between. This CDR3 is 14 amino acids long. The CDR3 spells CASTQGTSNQPQHF. Here the CDR3 DNA reads TGTGCCAGCACGCAGGGGACTAGCAATCAGCCCCAGCATTTT.

The rearrangement links TRBV9 to TRBJ2-3; the match to TRBD2 covers 10 bases. The V and J ends lost 1 base and 4 bases, in that order; junction bases with no gene match: 12. The length of the CDR3 is 18 residues. Germline-derived CDR1 and CDR2 are SGDLS and YYNGEE. In nucleotides, the CDR3 is TGTGCCAGCAGCGTACTATTAGCTAGCGGGAGAATTTCAGATACGCAGTATTTT. It encodes CASSVLLASGRISDTQYF.

The chain has TRBV24-1 and TRBJ1-5, with 7 bases aligning to TRBD1. V gave up 9 bases and J gave up 2 bases; unmatched junction bases: 9. The CDR3 is 15 amino acids. Per the germline V gene, CDR1 is KGHDR and CDR2 is SFDVKD. The CDR3 coding sequence is TGTGCCACCCGAACAGGGGACCCCTGCAATCAGCCCCAGCATTTT. This translates into CATRTGDPCNQPQHF.

The chain is built from TRBV10-2 and TRBJ2-1, with TRBD1 identical over 9 bases. The CDR3 is 12 residues long. Per the germline V gene, CDR1 is WSHSY and CDR2 is SAAADI. V lost 7 bases to trimming and J lost 12 bases; unmatched junction nucleotides: 7. CDR3 region: CASTGQGSGQFF. The CDR3 DNA sequence: TGCGCCAGCACGGGACAGGGATCCGGGCAGTTCTTC.

This clone was seen a handful of times. The chain has TRBV2 and TRBJ1-3, with D maybe TRBD1 (5 bases). The CDR3 runs 15 residues. In germline, CDR1 is SNHLY, CDR2 FYNNEI. V was clipped by 11 bases and J by 0 bases, with 17 bases between them. The CDR3 DNA sequence: TGTGCCTCTAGAAGGCAGGGCCACTCTGGAAACACCATATATTTT. Translating gives CASRRQGHSGNTIYF.